Listed below are T cell receptor beta chains from one sample, sequenced in a study of T cells in Graves' hyperthyroidism and ophthalmopathy. TCRdb processed the multiplex PCR reads anew with MiXCR; each CDR3 protein has one entry. Of a few hundred thousand distinct CDR3 sequences detected, around 18% appear once; the ten largest clones hold 40%. The sequencing input was blood. The receptor set was obtained from a man younger than 30 with Graves' ophthalmopathy. Each CDR3 is given with its conserved first and last residue. A D gene is named only where the DNA matches it firmly. Size tells how often a clone was seen (once, few, many) or the class of an expanded clone, and some rows leave it out.

v_gene	abundance	j_gene	d_gene	CDR3aa	CDR3nt
TRBV7-2	.	TRBJ1-1	.	CASSLGTDYMNTEAFF	TGTGCCAGCAGCTTAGGAACAGATTACATGAACACTGAAGCTTTCTTT
TRBV2	many	TRBJ2-1	.	CASSGHSTYNEQFF	TGTGCCAGCAGCGGCCACAGTACCTACAATGAGCAGTTCTTC
TRBV9	many	TRBJ2-5	.	CASSEGGLKTQYF	TGTGCCAGCAGCGAGGGCGGGCTGAAGACCCAGTACTTC
TRBV9	.	TRBJ1-1	.	CASSGGGGGDTEAFF	TGTGCCAGCAGCGGGGGGGGGGGGGGGGACACTGAAGCTTTCTTT
TRBV12-3/TRBV12-4	.	TRBJ2-2	TRBD1	CASRGTGGTTGELFF	TGTGCCAGCAGAGGGACAGGGGGAACCACCGGGGAGCTGTTTTTT
TRBV27	many	TRBJ2-5	TRBD2	CASSGSGGGVQETQYF	TGTGCCAGCAGTGGGAGCGGGGGGGGGGTCCAAGAGACCCAGTACTTC
TRBV4-1	.	TRBJ1-3	TRBD1	CASSRGTGPGNTIYF	TGCGCCAGCAGCCGCGGGACAGGGCCAGGAAACACCATATATTTT
TRBV28	many	TRBJ2-5	.	CASSLRTVDYQETQYF	TGTGCCAGCAGTTTACGGACAGTCGATTATCAAGAGACCCAGTACTTC
TRBV5-6	.	TRBJ1-2	.	CASSLVVQTSNYGYTF	TGTGCCAGCAGCTTGGTTGTCCAGACCTCTAACTATGGCTACACCTTC
TRBV19	few	TRBJ2-7	.	CASSWGVGEQYF	TGTGCCAGTAGCTGGGGGGTAGGCGAGCAGTACTTC
TRBV19	.	TRBJ1-5	TRBD1	CASTPGQLQPQHF	TGTGCCAGTACCCCGGGACAGCTTCAGCCCCAGCATTTT
TRBV2	many	TRBJ2-1	TRBD2	CASSYIAGLEDEQFF	TGTGCCAGCAGTTATATAGCGGGGCTTGAGGATGAGCAGTTCTTC
TRBV27	.	TRBJ2-1	.	CASSDTSPPTRNEQFF	TGTGCCAGCAGTGACACGTCCCCCCCCACTCGCAATGAGCAGTTCTTC
TRBV9	.	TRBJ2-5	TRBD2	CASSESSGAKQETQYF	TGTGCCAGCAGCGAGAGTAGCGGGGCCAAACAAGAGACCCAGTACTTC
TRBV29-1	few	TRBJ2-2	.	CSARDTNTGELFF	TGCAGCGCTCGGGACACCAACACCGGGGAGCTGTTTTTT
TRBV3-1	many	TRBJ1-5	.	CASSQGYGRSSNQPQHF	TGTGCCAGCAGCCAAGGATATGGCAGAAGCTCAAATCAGCCCCAGCATTTT
TRBV20-1	many	TRBJ2-5	TRBD2	CSARDPSGVETQYF	TGCAGTGCTAGAGATCCTAGCGGGGTCGAGACCCAGTACTTC
TRBV5-1	many	TRBJ1-3	.	CASSIQGSGNTIYF	TGCGCCAGCAGCATACAGGGCTCTGGAAACACCATATATTTT
TRBV2	many	TRBJ1-4	.	CASSVDSDPEKLFF	TGTGCCAGCAGCGTGGACTCGGACCCTGAAAAACTGTTTTTT
TRBV27	many	TRBJ1-1	TRBD1	CASSLDRERAEAFF	TGTGCCAGCAGTTTAGACAGGGAAAGGGCTGAAGCTTTCTTT
TRBV9	few	TRBJ1-1	.	CASSTVLNTEAFF	TGTGCCAGCAGCACCGTACTGAACACTGAAGCTTTCTTT
TRBV5-1	.	TRBJ1-1	.	CASSFGQALTAEAFF	TGCGCCAGCAGCTTCGGCCAGGCCCTAACCGCTGAAGCTTTCTTT
TRBV28	many	TRBJ2-7	TRBD1	CASCPGQTTYEQYF	TGTGCCAGCTGCCCGGGACAGACAACCTACGAGCAGTACTTC
TRBV12-3/TRBV12-4	many	TRBJ2-1	.	CASSRPTGRSSYNEQFF	TGTGCCAGCAGTCGCCCCACAGGGAGAAGCTCCTACAATGAGCAGTTCTTC
TRBV15	few	TRBJ2-1	.	CATSRGQVDEQFF	TGTGCCACCAGCAGAGGACAGGTTGATGAGCAGTTCTTC
TRBV20-1	few	TRBJ2-1	.	CSARGGTIADSYNEQFF	TGCAGTGCTAGAGGAGGGACAATAGCGGACTCCTACAATGAGCAGTTCTTC
TRBV6-2/TRBV6-3	many	TRBJ2-2	.	CASSLNAGELFF	TGTGCCAGCAGTCTTAACGCCGGGGAGCTGTTTTTT
TRBV27	many	TRBJ1-1	TRBD1	CASSIRQGGTLEAFF	TGTGCCAGCAGTATCAGACAGGGGGGGACCCTAGAAGCTTTCTTT
TRBV20-1	few	TRBJ2-3	TRBD2	CSARRNSGPTDTQYF	TGCAGTGCTAGACGGAATAGCGGGCCGACAGATACGCAGTATTTT
TRBV20-1	.	TRBJ2-5	.	CSGRWGQETQYF	TGCAGTGGACGCTGGGGGCAAGAGACCCAGTACTTC
TRBV7-2	many	TRBJ1-1	.	CASSLGPRAFF	TGTGCCAGCAGCTTAGGCCCTAGAGCTTTCTTT
TRBV9	few	TRBJ2-1	.	CASSVDGPGYNEQFF	TGTGCCAGCAGCGTAGACGGACCTGGCTACAATGAGCAGTTCTTC
TRBV5-1	many	TRBJ2-5	.	CASRLSEAGKTQYF	TGCGCCAGCAGGTTGTCGGAGGCGGGAAAGACCCAGTACTTC
TRBV9	few	TRBJ2-7	TRBD1	CASSAGQGARGEQYF	TGTGCCAGCAGCGCGGGACAGGGGGCGCGAGGCGAGCAGTACTTC
TRBV6-1	few	TRBJ1-1	TRBD1	CANTRAEGAGTEAFF	TGTGCCAACACCCGCGCGGAGGGGGCTGGCACTGAAGCTTTCTTT
TRBV2	many	TRBJ2-7	.	CASRAPGPGNEQYF	TGTGCCAGCAGGGCCCCGGGGCCAGGGAACGAGCAGTACTTC
TRBV20-1	.	TRBJ2-3	TRBD2	CSALRGGLDTQYF	TGCAGTGCCCTCCGCGGGGGGCTAGATACGCAGTATTTT
TRBV6-1	many	TRBJ1-1	.	CASIWTQNTEAFF	TGTGCCAGCATCTGGACTCAGAACACTGAAGCTTTCTTT
TRBV5-1	few	TRBJ1-3	TRBD1	CASSLDRGPSGNTIYF	TGCGCCAGCAGCCTGGACAGGGGACCCTCTGGAAACACCATATATTTT
TRBV28	.	TRBJ1-2	.	CASSSPLGDNYGYTF	TGTGCCAGCAGTTCCCCCCTCGGAGACAACTATGGCTACACCTTC
TRBV5-4	.	TRBJ1-1	TRBD1	CASSWTGRGEAFF	TGTGCCAGCAGCTGGACAGGGCGGGGTGAAGCTTTCTTT
TRBV18	many	TRBJ2-7	.	CASSPLRNGYEQYF	TGTGCCAGCTCACCCCTCAGAAACGGCTACGAGCAGTACTTC
TRBV18	.	TRBJ1-6	.	CASSPMDRVDLHF	TGTGCCAGCTCACCGATGGATAGGGTGGACCTCCACTTT
TRBV20-1	many	TRBJ2-3	TRBD1	CSAREVLTGNTDTQYF	TGCAGTGCTAGAGAGGTTTTGACAGGGAATACAGATACGCAGTATTTT
TRBV6-1	many	TRBJ2-7	.	CASSYRAAYSYEQYF	TGTGCCAGCAGTTACAGGGCAGCTTACTCCTACGAGCAGTACTTC
TRBV7-8	many	TRBJ2-1	TRBD2	CASSLAPRRLAGLYNEQFF	TGTGCCAGCAGCTTAGCCCCACGTAGGCTAGCGGGGCTATACAATGAGCAGTTCTTC
TRBV18	.	TRBJ1-1	.	CASPWTQNTEAFF	TGTGCCAGCCCATGGACCCAGAACACTGAAGCTTTCTTT
TRBV15	few	TRBJ2-7	TRBD2	CATSNPPAGENEQYF	TGTGCCACCAGCAACCCCCCAGCGGGGGAGAACGAGCAGTACTTC
TRBV20-1	.	TRBJ1-2	TRBD1	CSARDGRDSRGYGYTF	TGCAGTGCTAGAGACGGCCGGGACAGCAGAGGGTATGGCTACACCTTC
TRBV15	many	TRBJ1-5	.	CATSREGHQPQHF	TGTGCCACCAGCAGAGAGGGACATCAGCCCCAGCATTTT
TRBV6-1	many	TRBJ2-3	TRBD2	CASSIAGGADTQYF	TGTGCCAGCAGCATAGCGGGGGGTGCAGATACGCAGTATTTT
TRBV6-9	.	TRBJ2-7	.	CASSTGNRDSEQYF	TGCGCCAGCAGTACCGGGAACCGGGACTCCGAGCAGTACTTC
TRBV14	.	TRBJ2-3	.	CASSQGPPIIDTQYF	TGTGCCAGCAGCCAAGGGCCCCCGATCATCGATACGCAGTATTTT
TRBV7-3	many	TRBJ2-5	.	CASSSLSAETQYF	TGTGCCAGCAGCTCACTAAGCGCAGAGACCCAGTACTTC
TRBV10-3	.	TRBJ1-1	TRBD1	CATRDSRNTEAFF	TGTGCCACCCGGGACAGTCGGAACACTGAAGCTTTCTTT
TRBV5-5	.	TRBJ1-5	.	CASSPEIASNQPQHF	TGTGCCAGCAGCCCGGAGATCGCTAGCAATCAGCCCCAGCATTTT